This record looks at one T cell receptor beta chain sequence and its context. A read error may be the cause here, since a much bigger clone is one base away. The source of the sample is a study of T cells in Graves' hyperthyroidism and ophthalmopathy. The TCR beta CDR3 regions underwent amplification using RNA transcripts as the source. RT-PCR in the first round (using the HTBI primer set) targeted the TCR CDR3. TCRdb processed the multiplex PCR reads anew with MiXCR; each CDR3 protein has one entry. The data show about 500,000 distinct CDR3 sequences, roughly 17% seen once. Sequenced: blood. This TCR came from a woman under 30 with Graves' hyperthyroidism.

The CDR3 is CASSIKVNTEAFF. In DNA form, the CDR3 reads TGTGCCAGCAGCATCAAGGTGAACACTGAAGCTTTCTTT. The V gene is TRBV14, the J gene TRBJ1-1; no reliable D call. Deletions cut 5 bases from V and 0 bases from J, with 7 bases between. Germline loops: CDR1 SGHDN, CDR2 FVKESK. The CDR3 runs 13 residues.